The 30 T cell receptor beta chains in this list originate from one sample, sequenced in a study of CD4 T cells in lung cancer. Only in-frame clones appear in the TCRdb table, and some are missing; sequencing was by immunoSEQ multiplex PCR. The table shows roughly 5,200 clones, with about 74% occurring only once. Source material: lung tumor tissue. These receptors all come from a man aged 60-69 years with non-small cell lung cancer.

The sample holds a few counts of this clone. The V call is TRBV12-5, the J call TRBJ2-5; perhaps TRBD2 as D (6 bases). The V end was cut by 7 bases, the J end by 3 bases, with 27 bases between. This CDR3 has 18 residues. Germline values: CDR1 LGHNT, CDR2 FRNRAP. The CDR3 loop reads CASAKPYVGGLAKETQYF. In nucleotides, the CDR3 is TGTGCTAGTGCCAAACCCTACGTAGGAGGGCTAGCGAAAGAGACCCAGTACTTC.

This clone was seen more than once but under ten times. The chain employs TRBV5-1 and TRBJ2-6; TRBD2 might be the D (5 bases). V was clipped by 0 bases and J by 0 bases, with 7 bases between them. The CDR3 length is 16 residues. Per the germline V gene, CDR1 is SGHRS and CDR2 is YFSETQ. The CDR3 nucleotides read TGCGCCAGCAGCTTGGTAGGGAGCTCTGGGGCCAACGTCCTGACTTTC. The encoded protein is CASSLVGSSGANVLTF.

The V and J genes are TRBV7-6 and TRBJ2-1, with 11 bases that match TRBD2. The V gene end was trimmed by 4 bases and the J gene end by 3 bases; junction bases not matched to a gene: 5. This CDR3 is built from 16 residues. The germline V gene encodes CDR1 SGHVS and CDR2 FNYEAQ. The CDR3 DNA sequence: TGTGCCAGCAGCTCCCTGACTAGCGGGGTCTACAATGAGCAGTTCTTC. It translates to CASSSLTSGVYNEQFF.

V gene TRBV7-3 combines with J gene TRBJ2-1, with 7 positions matching TRBD2. This CDR3 region has 16 residues. Trimming cost V 5 bases and J 6 bases; bases outside gene matches: 13. Looked up from germline, CDR1 is SGHTA and CDR2 is FQGTGA. CDR3 amino acids: CASSPRAGAGRNEQFF. CDR3 coding DNA: TGTGCCAGCAGCCCGAGGGCGGGAGCAGGCCGCAATGAGCAGTTCTTC.

The V call is TRBV11-3, the J call TRBJ2-1; the D gene is possibly TRBD1 (5 bases). The CDR3 has 13 residues. Trimming took off 3 bases at V and 6 bases at J, with 9 bases between the two ends. CDR1 and CDR2 (germline): SGHNT, YENEEA. CDR3 residues: CASSLGQPNEQFF. DNA for the CDR3: TGTGCCAGCAGCTTGGGGCAGCCCAATGAGCAGTTCTTC.

The chain recombines TRBV28 with TRBJ1-2; a possible D gene is TRBD1 (6 bases). Germline V CDR1 and CDR2: MDHEN, SYDVKM. The CDR3 contains 12 residues. Trimming pared 10 bases from V and 7 bases from J, leaving 16 bases between. DNA of the CDR3: TGTGCCACAAAGGGGGTCGACGGTGGCTACACCTTC. Residues: CATKGVDGGYTF.

V usage is TRBV6-1 and J usage is TRBJ2-1, with 8 bases that match TRBD2. Unmatched junction bases numbered 13, after V lost 7 bases and J lost 8 bases. CDR1 is MNHNS and CDR2 is SASEGT in the germline V gene. The CDR3 covers 15 residues. Here the CDR3 reads CASTLSGSGRYEQFF. CDR3 sequence (DNA): TGTGCCAGCACCCTCAGCGGGAGTGGTCGGTATGAGCAGTTCTTC.

There are a few counts of this clone. DNA of the CDR3: TGTGCCAGCAGCTTGGGAACCACAGGGGGCGCGGGAAAACTGTTTTTT. Amino acids: CASSLGTTGGAGKLFF. The chain couples TRBV5-8 to TRBJ1-4, with 9 bases lining up with TRBD1. V shed 0 bases and J 10 bases; nucleotides not matched to a gene: 10. Germline CDR1 SGHTS, CDR2 YDEGEE. This CDR3 has 16 residues.

This clone is large by share. The rearrangement uses TRBV5-1 and TRBJ2-7; D might be TRBD1 (6 bases). The CDR3 has 13 amino acids. Germline V lookup: CDR1 SGHRS, CDR2 YFSETQ. Trimming took 2 bases from V and 5 from J, leaving 11 bases between them. The CDR3 loop is CASSLGTTDEQYF. The CDR3, as DNA: TGCGCCAGCAGCTTAGGGACAACGGACGAGCAGTACTTC.

V is TRBV7-8 and J is TRBJ2-7; 9 positions match TRBD1. The CDR3 sequence is 17 residues long. J was trimmed by 2 bases and V by 4 bases; bases with no gene match: 12. Germline V gene data show CDR1 as SGHVS and CDR2 as FQNEAQ. The CDR3 DNA follows: TGTGCCAGCAGCTCGACTGGGGGAGGACAGGGGACCTACGAGCAGTACGTC. Translation gives CASSSTGGGQGTYEQYV.

The V and J genes are TRBV5-6 and TRBJ2-4, with TRBD2 identical over 9 bases. CDR1 is SGHDT, CDR2 YYEEEE, per germline. The CDR3 consists of 14 residues. Germline trimming cut 4 bases from V and 8 bases from J; bases unmatched to any gene: 7. Here the CDR3 reads CASSTLAGKDIQYF. The CDR3 DNA sequence: TGTGCCAGCAGCACCCTAGCGGGAAAGGACATTCAGTACTTC.

The J gene is TRBJ2-3, the V gene TRBV28; weak D call: TRBD2 (6 bases). Germline V gives CDR1 MDHEN, CDR2 SYDVKM. V lost 6 bases to trimming and J lost 2 bases, with 15 bases between them. CDR3 length: 15 amino acids. The CDR3 spells CASSPGLHATDTQYF. The CDR3 coding sequence is TGTGCCAGCAGCCCGGGACTTCACGCCACAGATACGCAGTATTTT.

The chain uses TRBV15 and TRBJ1-1; no definite D call. The CDR3 sequence is 14 residues long. CDR1 is LNHNV, CDR2 YYDKDF, per germline (reference sequence). V was pared by 1 base and J by 6 bases, with 12 bases between. The CDR3 DNA reads as TGTGCCACCAGCAGAGGACGGGAAGGGTCTGAAGCTTTCTTT. It is translated as CATSRGREGSEAFF. The whole variable domain, filled in from reference TRBV15 and TRBJ1-1, reads DAMVIQNPRYQVTQFGKPVTLSCSQTLNHNVMYWYQQKSSQAPKLLFHYYDKDFNNEADTPDNFQSRRPNTSFCFLDIRSPGLGDTAMYLCATSRGREGSEAFFGQGTRLTVV.

The V call is TRBV4-1, the J call TRBJ1-3; unclear D gene. V lost 5 bases, J lost 0 bases, and 11 bases lay in between. Germline CDR1 and CDR2: MGHRA and YSYEKL. The CDR3 is 15 amino acids. Here the CDR3 DNA reads TGCGCCAGCAGCTTGCGATTCGGCTCTGGAAACACCATATATTTT. Its translation: CASSLRFGSGNTIYF.

Only one count was recorded for this clone. V gene TRBV28 combines with J gene TRBJ1-2; 10 positions agree with TRBD1. The trim removed 4 bases at V and 3 bases at J, leaving 2 bases unmatched. CDR1 is MDHEN and CDR2 is SYDVKM in the germline V gene. The CDR3 is made up of 14 amino acids. The CDR3 nucleotides read TGTGCCAGCAGTTCGGACAGGGGGGACTATGGCTACACCTTC. The encoded protein is CASSSDRGDYGYTF.

This chain uses TRBV28 with TRBJ2-7; TRBD2 matches at 8 bases. After removal of 5 bases from V and 7 bases from J, the junction contained 7 bases not matched to a gene. CDR3 length equals 13 residues. Germline CDR1 is MDHEN and CDR2 is SYDVKM. CDR3 residues: CASSLSGGREQYF. In nucleotides, the CDR3 is TGTGCCAGCAGTCTCTCCGGCGGGAGGGAGCAGTACTTC.

This clone appeared once. The chain employs TRBV10-3 and TRBJ1-5; weak D call: TRBD1 (6 bases). Trimming left V 8 bases short and J 6 bases short, with 20 bases between. The CDR3 is 15 amino acids. Germline CDR1 ENHRY, CDR2 SYGVKD. CDR3 DNA sequence: TGTGCCATCGGGAGGGACATGGGAGATTCTCAGCCCCAGCATTTT. Translated: CAIGRDMGDSQPQHF.

This clone was seen only once. The chain employs TRBV7-9 and TRBJ1-2, with 10 positions matching TRBD1. The length of the CDR3 is 19 residues. Germline trimming cut 3 bases from V and 3 bases from J; bases unmatched to any gene: 16. In germline, CDR1 is SEHNR, CDR2 FQNEAQ (reference sequence). The CDR3 DNA follows: TGTGCCAGCAGCTTTTCAACCGGGACAGGGGTGGGTAGTCACTATGGCTACACCTTC. As protein: CASSFSTGTGVGSHYGYTF.

DNA of the CDR3: TGCGCCAGCAGTCCCGCCGCCGGCGGACTTAGCACAGATACGCAGTATTTT. It yields the protein CASSPAAGGLSTDTQYF. This chain joins TRBV10-1 and TRBJ2-3, with D possibly TRBD2 on 5 matching bases. The CDR3 is 17 residues long. V was clipped by 5 bases and J by 0 bases, with 18 bases between them. CDR1 and CDR2 (germline): WNHNN, SYGVQD (reference sequence).

This rearrangement joins TRBV20-1 to TRBJ2-1, with unresolved D. From germline, CDR1 is DFQATT and CDR2 SNEGSKA (reference sequence). This CDR3 spans 11 amino acids. CDR3 nucleotides: TGCAGCCCCCTAGTCAACAATGAGCAGTTCTTC. Amino acids: CSPLVNNEQFF.

The chain employs TRBV11-3 and TRBJ2-1, with D possibly matching TRBD2 (6 bases). CDR1 SGHNT and CDR2 YENEEA come from the germline V gene. Trimming shortened V by 3 bases and J by 0 bases, and 9 bases separated the two germline ends. This CDR3 contains 15 residues. Here the CDR3 DNA reads TGTGCCAGCAGCTTTGGGGGGAGCTCCTACAATGAGCAGTTCTTC. Its protein product is CASSFGGSSYNEQFF. Filled out from reference TRBV11-3 and TRBJ2-1, the complete variable domain reads EAGVVQSPRYKIIEKKQPVAFWCNPISGHNTLYWYLQNLGQGPELLIRYENEEAVDDSQLPKDRFSAERLKGVDSTLKIQPAELGDSAVYLCASSFGGSSYNEQFFGPGTRLTVL.

The V call is TRBV5-3, the J call TRBJ2-1; 13 bases match TRBD2. TRBV5-3 is known as an ORF, though its function is uncertain. This CDR3 has 15 amino acids. Germline trimming cut 4 bases from V and 10 bases from J; bases unmatched to any gene: 8. The DNA of the CDR3 is TGTGCCAGAAGCGGGGGACTAGCGGGGCCGCTGGAGCAGTTCTTC. The encoded protein is CARSGGLAGPLEQFF.

The chain has TRBV19 and TRBJ2-1; 11 positions match TRBD2. V was pared by 6 bases and J by 10 bases, with 5 bases of the junction left unmatched. This CDR3 comprises 13 residues. The germline gives CDR1 LNHDA, CDR2 SQIVND (reference sequence). This CDR3 reads CASSGLAGEEQFF. The CDR3 DNA follows: TGTGCCAGTAGCGGACTAGCGGGCGAAGAGCAGTTCTTC.

This chain uses TRBV5-6 with TRBJ1-1; possibly TRBD1 for D (6 bases). The ends were cut back, 6 bases at V and 6 bases at J, with 33 bases in the middle. The CDR3 runs 19 residues. Germline CDR1 SGHDT, CDR2 YYEEEE. CDR3 sequence (DNA): TGTGCCAGCACCTTAGGGGTAGGCCGTGAGAGGGGGGGTCGCGCTGAAGCTTTCTTT. Protein product: CASTLGVGRERGGRAEAFF.

The chain uses TRBV19 and TRBJ1-1; possibly TRBD1 for D (6 bases). The CDR3 length is 14 residues. CDR1 is LNHDA, CDR2 SQIVND, per germline (reference sequence). V was clipped by 5 bases and J by 3 bases, with 13 bases between them. This CDR3 is CASSSDSYYTEAFF. CDR3 sequence (DNA): TGTGCCAGTAGTTCGGACAGCTACTACACTGAAGCTTTCTTT.

V and J are TRBV18 and TRBJ2-5, with D maybe TRBD1 (6 bases). CDR3 size: 15 residues. Germline V lookup: CDR1 KGHSH, CDR2 LQKENI. Trimming removed 0 bases at V and 3 bases at J, with 11 bases between. The CDR3 sequence is CASSPPPAGEETQYF. CDR3 DNA: TGTGCCAGCTCACCACCCCCGGCAGGGGAAGAGACCCAGTACTTC.

The chain joins TRBV2 to TRBJ1-5, with D uncertain. Per germline, CDR1 SNHLY and CDR2 FYNNEI. With 2 bases removed from V and 8 bases from J, the gap between germline ends came to 16 bases. The CDR3 consists of 15 residues. CDR3 in amino acids: CASSENSAVREPQHF. The CDR3 nucleotides are TGTGCCAGCAGTGAAAATTCGGCAGTTCGGGAGCCCCAGCATTTT.

The rearrangement uses TRBV6-1 and TRBJ2-3; 9 positions match TRBD1. Germline values: CDR1 MNHNS, CDR2 SASEGT. V was clipped by 4 bases and J by 3 bases; unmatched bases: 5. The CDR3 covers 15 residues. CDR3 protein: CASSGRTGVTDTQYF. As DNA, the CDR3 is TGTGCCAGCAGTGGGAGGACAGGGGTGACAGATACGCAGTATTTT.

There are a few counts of this clone. The V gene is TRBV4-2, the J gene TRBJ1-5; tentatively, D is TRBD1 (5 bases). The CDR3 is made up of 18 amino acids. The germline gives CDR1 LGHNA, CDR2 YNFKEQ. V shed 0 bases and J shed 6 bases, with 21 bases lying between them. DNA for the CDR3: TGTGCCAGCAGCCAAGATCAAACCGGGGGGGTTGGGAGTCAGCCCCAGCATTTT. Its translation is CASSQDQTGGVGSQPQHF.

This chain joins TRBV27 and TRBJ1-1, with D uncertain. V was trimmed by 6 bases and J by 2 bases, leaving 13 bases between them. This CDR3 spans 14 amino acids. Germline V gene data show CDR1 as MNHEY and CDR2 as SMNVEV (reference sequence). CDR3 nucleotides: TGTGCCAGCAGAGAGACTGATCGTAACACTGAAGCTTTCTTT. Its translation is CASRETDRNTEAFF.